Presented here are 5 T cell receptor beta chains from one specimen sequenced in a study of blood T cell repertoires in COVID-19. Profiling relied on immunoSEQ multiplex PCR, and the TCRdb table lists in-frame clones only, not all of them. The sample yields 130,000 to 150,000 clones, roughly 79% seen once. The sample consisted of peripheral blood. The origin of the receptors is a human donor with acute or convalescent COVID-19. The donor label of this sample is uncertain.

CDR3: CASSLNRGGYTF. The CDR3 nucleotides are TGTGCCAGCAGCTTGAACAGGGGTGGCTACACCTTC. J is TRBJ1-2 and V is TRBV5-6; 7 nucleotides match TRBD1. The J segment lost 7 bases and the V segment lost 1 base, leaving 1 base of the junction unmatched. Germline V gives CDR1 SGHDT, CDR2 YYEEEE. CDR3 length: 12 amino acids.

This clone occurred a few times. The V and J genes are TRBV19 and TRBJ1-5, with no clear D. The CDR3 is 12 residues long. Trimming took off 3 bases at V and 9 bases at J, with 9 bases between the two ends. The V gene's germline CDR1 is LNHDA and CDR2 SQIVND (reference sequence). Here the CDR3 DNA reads TGTGCCAGTAGTATTCCAGGAGGGCCCCAGCATTTT. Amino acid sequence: CASSIPGGPQHF. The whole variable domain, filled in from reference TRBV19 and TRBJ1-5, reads DGGITQSPKYLFRKEGQNVTLSCEQNLNHDAMYWYRQDPGQGLRLIYYSQIVNDFQKGDIAEGYSVSREKKESFPLTVTSAQKNPTAFYLCASSIPGGPQHFGDGTRLSIL.

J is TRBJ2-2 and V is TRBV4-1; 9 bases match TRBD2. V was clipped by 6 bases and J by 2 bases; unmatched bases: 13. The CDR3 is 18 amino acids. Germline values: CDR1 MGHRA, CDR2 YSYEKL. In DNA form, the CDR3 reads TGCGCCAGCAGTAGCGGGGGCCCACTCTATTTTAACACCGGGGAGCTGTTTTTT. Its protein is CASSSGGPLYFNTGELFF.

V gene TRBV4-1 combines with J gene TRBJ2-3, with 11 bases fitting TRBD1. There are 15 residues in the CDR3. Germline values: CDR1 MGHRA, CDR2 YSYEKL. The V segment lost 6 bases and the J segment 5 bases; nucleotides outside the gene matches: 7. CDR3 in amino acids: CASSYGQGALDTQYF. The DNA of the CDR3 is TGCGCCAGCAGTTACGGACAGGGGGCTCTAGATACGCAGTATTTT.

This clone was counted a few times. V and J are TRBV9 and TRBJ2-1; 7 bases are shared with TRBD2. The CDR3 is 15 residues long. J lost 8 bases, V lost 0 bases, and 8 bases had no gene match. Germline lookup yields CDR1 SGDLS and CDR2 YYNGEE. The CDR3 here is CASSVEASGGYEQFF. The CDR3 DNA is TGTGCCAGCAGCGTAGAGGCTAGCGGCGGCTATGAGCAGTTCTTC.